This passage covers 8 T cell receptor beta chains from one sample sequenced in a study of T cell responses to AZD1222 COVID-19 vaccine. Here immunoSEQ multiplex PCR was the method, and the copy in TCRdb shows in-frame clones only, minus some. The profile covers about 140,000 clones, with 75% to 95% appearing a single time and approximately 2.8% taken by the ten largest. The input for sequencing was peripheral blood, taken on day 0 of AZD1222 vaccination. All receptors derive from an adult in good health.

V gene TRBV4-3 combines with J gene TRBJ1-1, with D possibly being TRBD1 (6 bases). The germline gives CDR1 LGHNA, CDR2 YSLEER. The CDR3 sequence is 15 residues long. The V gene lost 2 bases and the J gene lost 5 bases, with 15 bases spanning the gap. CDR3 loop: CASSQQDSGGTEAFF. In nucleotides, the CDR3 is TGCGCCAGCAGCCAACAGGACAGTGGGGGTACTGAAGCTTTCTTT.

The chain links TRBV29-1 to TRBJ1-1; maybe TRBD1 (5 bases). Trimming shortened V by 7 bases and J by 1 base, and 16 bases separated the two germline ends. This CDR3 has 14 residues. Germline CDR1 SQVTM, CDR2 ANQGSEA. CDR3 sequence (DNA): TGCAGCGCCGAGACAGCCTGGGGGAACACTGAAGCTTTCTTT. Translating it yields CSAETAWGNTEAFF.

V gene TRBV19 combines with J gene TRBJ2-7; no firm D call. Between the trimmed V and J ends, which lost 9 bases and 7 bases, there was a span of 16 bases. The CDR3 length is 12 residues. CDR1 is LNHDA and CDR2 is SQIVND in the germline V gene (reference sequence). CDR3 loop: CASYGGVEEQYF. The CDR3 region has the DNA TGTGCCAGCTACGGTGGAGTTGAAGAGCAGTACTTC.

The chain is built from TRBV28 and TRBJ2-7, with 11 bases fitting TRBD2. CDR1 is MDHEN and CDR2 is SYDVKM in the germline V gene. V lost 5 bases, J lost 5 bases, and 14 bases stayed unmatched. CDR3 size: 17 residues. The CDR3 region is CASSHFSGRAAFHEQYF. CDR3 DNA sequence: TGTGCCAGCAGTCACTTTAGCGGGAGGGCCGCGTTCCACGAGCAGTACTTC.

The chain uses TRBV7-2 and TRBJ1-2; tentative D call: TRBD1 (5 bases). Trimming left V 5 bases short and J 4 bases short, with 17 bases between. CDR1 SGHTA and CDR2 FQGNSA come from the germline V gene. CDR3 length: 15 amino acids. CDR3 DNA sequence: TGTGCCAGCAGCACTGGACCCCGACAGCCCTATGGCTACACCTTC. This encodes CASSTGPRQPYGYTF.

V is TRBV9 and J is TRBJ2-1; possibly TRBD1 or TRBD2 for D (7 bases each). This CDR3 has 15 amino acids. Trimming cost V 0 bases and J 3 bases, with 10 bases left between them. Germline V gives CDR1 SGDLS, CDR2 YYNGEE. CDR3 coding DNA: TGTGCCAGCAGCGTAGCAGGGGGGGACTACAATGAGCAGTTCTTC. It translates to CASSVAGGDYNEQFF.

V gene TRBV27 combines with J gene TRBJ2-7, with 8 bases fitting TRBD2. Germline loops: CDR1 MNHEY, CDR2 SMNVEV (reference sequence). Germline trimming cut 0 bases from V and 4 bases from J; bases unmatched to any gene: 8. This CDR3 spans 16 amino acids. CDR3 nucleotides: TGTGCCAGCAGTTTATCCTTAGCGGGATTGGTGTACGAGCAGTACTTC. It is translated as CASSLSLAGLVYEQYF.

The rearrangement links TRBV15 to TRBJ1-2, with D maybe TRBD1 (5 bases). Trimming cost V 1 base and J 6 bases, with 15 bases left between them. CDR1 LNHNV and CDR2 YYDKDF come from the germline V gene (reference sequence). The CDR3 is 15 residues long. The CDR3 is CATSRGGRALDGYTF. The DNA for the CDR3 is TGTGCCACCAGCAGAGGGGGCAGGGCATTGGATGGCTACACCTTC.